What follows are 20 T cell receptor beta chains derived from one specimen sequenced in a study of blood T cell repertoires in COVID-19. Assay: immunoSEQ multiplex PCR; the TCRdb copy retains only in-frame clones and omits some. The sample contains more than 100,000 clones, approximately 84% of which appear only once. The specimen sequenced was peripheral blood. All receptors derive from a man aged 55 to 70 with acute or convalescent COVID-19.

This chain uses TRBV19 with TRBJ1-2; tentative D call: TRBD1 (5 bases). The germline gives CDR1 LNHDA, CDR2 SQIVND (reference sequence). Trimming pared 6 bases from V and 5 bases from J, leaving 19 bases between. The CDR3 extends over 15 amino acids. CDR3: CASSTRRHRLYGYTF. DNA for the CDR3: TGTGCCAGTAGCACCCGACGGCACAGGCTATATGGCTACACCTTC.

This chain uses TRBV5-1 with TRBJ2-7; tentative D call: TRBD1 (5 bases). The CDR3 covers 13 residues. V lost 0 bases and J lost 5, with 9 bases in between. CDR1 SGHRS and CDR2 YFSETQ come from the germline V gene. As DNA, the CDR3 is TGCGCCAGCAGCTTGGGCTTCAGGGACGAGCAGTACTTC. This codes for CASSLGFRDEQYF.

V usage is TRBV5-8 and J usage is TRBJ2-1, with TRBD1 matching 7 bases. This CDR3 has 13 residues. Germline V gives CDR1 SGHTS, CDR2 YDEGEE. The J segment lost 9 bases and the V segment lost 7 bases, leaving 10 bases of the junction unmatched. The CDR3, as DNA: TGTGCCAGCCTCCTGACAGGGCGGCTTGAGCAGTTCTTC. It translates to CASLLTGRLEQFF.

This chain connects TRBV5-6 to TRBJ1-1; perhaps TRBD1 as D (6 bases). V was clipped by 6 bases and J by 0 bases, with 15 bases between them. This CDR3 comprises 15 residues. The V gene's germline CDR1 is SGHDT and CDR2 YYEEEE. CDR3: CASTKRGYMNTEAFF. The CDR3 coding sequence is TGTGCCAGCACTAAAAGGGGGTACATGAACACTGAAGCTTTCTTT.

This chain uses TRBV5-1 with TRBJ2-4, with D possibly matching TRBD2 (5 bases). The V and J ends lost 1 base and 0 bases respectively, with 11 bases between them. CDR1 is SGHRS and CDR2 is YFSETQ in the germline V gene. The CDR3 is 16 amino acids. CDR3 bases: TGCGCCAGCAGCTTGTTCGGGGATCTAGCCAAAAACATTCAGTACTTC. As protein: CASSLFGDLAKNIQYF.

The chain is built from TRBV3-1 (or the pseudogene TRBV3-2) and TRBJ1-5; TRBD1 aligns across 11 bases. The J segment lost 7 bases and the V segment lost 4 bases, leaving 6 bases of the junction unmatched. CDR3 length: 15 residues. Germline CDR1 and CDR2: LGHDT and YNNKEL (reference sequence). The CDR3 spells CASSLGTGGDQPQHF. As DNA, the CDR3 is TGTGCCAGCAGCCTGGGGACAGGGGGGGACCAGCCCCAGCATTTT.

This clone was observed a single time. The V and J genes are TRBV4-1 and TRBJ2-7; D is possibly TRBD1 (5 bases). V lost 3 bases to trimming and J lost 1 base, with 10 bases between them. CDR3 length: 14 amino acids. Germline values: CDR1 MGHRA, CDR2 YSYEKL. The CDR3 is CASSHPRQSYEQYF. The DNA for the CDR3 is TGCGCCAGCAGCCACCCCAGACAGTCCTACGAGCAGTACTTC.

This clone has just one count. The CDR3 DNA reads as TGTGCCAGCAGCTCAGCGGGGGGGCCGACAGATACGCAGTATTTT. Encoded protein: CASSSAGGPTDTQYF. The genes are TRBV5-4 and TRBJ2-3, with TRBD2 matching over 10 bases. CDR1 and CDR2 (germline): SGHNT, YYREEE (reference sequence). J gave up 3 bases and V 3 bases, and 4 bases lay outside the gene matches. CDR3 size: 15 residues. The full variable domain, its missing parts supplied by reference TRBV5-4 and TRBJ2-3, is ETGVTQSPTHLIKTRGQQVTLRCSSQSGHNTVSWYQQALGQGPQFIFQYYREEENGRGNFPPRFSGLQFPNYSSELNVNALELDDSALYLCASSSAGGPTDTQYFGPGTRLTVL.

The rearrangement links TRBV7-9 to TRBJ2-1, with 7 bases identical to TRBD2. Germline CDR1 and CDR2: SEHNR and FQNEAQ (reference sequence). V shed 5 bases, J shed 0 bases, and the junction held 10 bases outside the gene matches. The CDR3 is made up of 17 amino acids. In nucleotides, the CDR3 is TGTGCCAGCAGCGTCCGGGCGGGAGCTAACTCCTACAATGAGCAGTTCTTC. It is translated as CASSVRAGANSYNEQFF.

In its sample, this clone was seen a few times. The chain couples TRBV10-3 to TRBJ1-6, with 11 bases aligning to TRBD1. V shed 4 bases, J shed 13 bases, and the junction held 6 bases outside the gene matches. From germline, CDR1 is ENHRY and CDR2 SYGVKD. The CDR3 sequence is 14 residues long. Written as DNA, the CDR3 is TGTGCCATCAGTGCCGGACAGGGGGCTTCGCCCCTCCACTTT. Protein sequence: CAISAGQGASPLHF.

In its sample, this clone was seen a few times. CDR3 sequence (DNA): TGTGCCAGTAGGCCCGACAGGGGGAACACTGAAGCTTTCTTT. It codes for CASRPDRGNTEAFF. The chain is built from TRBV19 and TRBJ1-1; 8 nucleotides agree with TRBD1. The length of the CDR3 is 14 residues. V was pared by 6 bases and J by 1 base, with 4 bases of the junction left unmatched. Germline-derived CDR1 and CDR2 are LNHDA and SQIVND (reference sequence).

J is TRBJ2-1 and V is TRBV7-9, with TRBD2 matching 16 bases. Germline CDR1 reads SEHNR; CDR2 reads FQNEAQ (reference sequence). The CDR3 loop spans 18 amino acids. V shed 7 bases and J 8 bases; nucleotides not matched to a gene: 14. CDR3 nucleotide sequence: TGTGCCAGCACCTCCTCCGGGACTAGCGGGGGGGCCGCACATGAGCAGTTCTTC. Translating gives CASTSSGTSGGAAHEQFF.

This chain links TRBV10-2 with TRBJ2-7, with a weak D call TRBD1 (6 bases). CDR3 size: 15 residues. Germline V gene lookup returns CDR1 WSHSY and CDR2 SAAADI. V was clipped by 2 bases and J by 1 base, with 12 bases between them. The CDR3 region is CASSEGGIRSYEQYF. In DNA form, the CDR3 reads TGCGCCAGCAGTGAGGGGGGCATTAGATCCTACGAGCAGTACTTC.

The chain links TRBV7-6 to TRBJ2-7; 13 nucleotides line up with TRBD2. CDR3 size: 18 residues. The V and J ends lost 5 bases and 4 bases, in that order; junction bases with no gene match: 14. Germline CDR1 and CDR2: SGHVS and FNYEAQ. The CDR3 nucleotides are TGTGCCAGCAGCCCGACTAGCGGGAGGTTCTCACTCTCATACGAGCAGTACTTC. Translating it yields CASSPTSGRFSLSYEQYF.

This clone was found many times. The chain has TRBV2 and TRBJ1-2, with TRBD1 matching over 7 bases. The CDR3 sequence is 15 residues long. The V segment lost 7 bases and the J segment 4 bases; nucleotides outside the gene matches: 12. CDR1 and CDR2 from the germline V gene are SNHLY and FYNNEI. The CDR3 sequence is CASIGFGRGTYGYTF. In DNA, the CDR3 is TGTGCCAGCATCGGATTCGGCAGGGGGACCTATGGCTACACCTTC.

This chain's CDR3 is CASSHRGLAGVTGSYNEQFF. The CDR3 nucleotides read TGTGCCAGTAGTCACAGGGGACTAGCGGGAGTGACTGGGTCCTACAATGAGCAGTTCTTC. This chain joins TRBV19 and TRBJ2-1, with 14 bases that match TRBD2. The CDR3 is 20 amino acids. CDR1 and CDR2 from the germline V gene are LNHDA and SQIVND (reference sequence). V shed 5 bases, J shed 1 base, and the junction held 13 bases outside the gene matches.

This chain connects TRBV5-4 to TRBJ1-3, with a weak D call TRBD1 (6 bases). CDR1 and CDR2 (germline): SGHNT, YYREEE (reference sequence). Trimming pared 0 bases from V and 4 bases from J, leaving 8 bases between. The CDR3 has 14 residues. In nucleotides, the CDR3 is TGTGCCAGCAGCTTGGCCAGGGGAGGAAACACCATATATTTT. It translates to CASSLARGGNTIYF.

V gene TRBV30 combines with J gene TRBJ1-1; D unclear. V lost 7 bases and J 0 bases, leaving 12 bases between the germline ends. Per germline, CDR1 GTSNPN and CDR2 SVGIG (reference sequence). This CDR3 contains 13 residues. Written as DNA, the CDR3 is TGTGCCTTGAGGGTTTCTATGAACACTGAAGCTTTCTTT. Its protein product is CALRVSMNTEAFF.

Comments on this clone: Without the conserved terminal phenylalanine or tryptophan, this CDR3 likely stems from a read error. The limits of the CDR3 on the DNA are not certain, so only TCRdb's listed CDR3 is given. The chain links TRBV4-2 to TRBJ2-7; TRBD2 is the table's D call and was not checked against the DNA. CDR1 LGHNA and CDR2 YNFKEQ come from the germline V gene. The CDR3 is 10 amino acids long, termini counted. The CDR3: CASSMRGGLS.

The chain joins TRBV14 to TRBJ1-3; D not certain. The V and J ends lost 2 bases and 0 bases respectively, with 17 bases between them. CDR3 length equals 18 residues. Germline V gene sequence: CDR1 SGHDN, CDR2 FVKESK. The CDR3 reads CASSQTHRDSFSGNTIYF. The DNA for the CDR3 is TGTGCCAGCAGCCAAACTCATCGCGATTCGTTCTCTGGAAACACCATATATTTT.